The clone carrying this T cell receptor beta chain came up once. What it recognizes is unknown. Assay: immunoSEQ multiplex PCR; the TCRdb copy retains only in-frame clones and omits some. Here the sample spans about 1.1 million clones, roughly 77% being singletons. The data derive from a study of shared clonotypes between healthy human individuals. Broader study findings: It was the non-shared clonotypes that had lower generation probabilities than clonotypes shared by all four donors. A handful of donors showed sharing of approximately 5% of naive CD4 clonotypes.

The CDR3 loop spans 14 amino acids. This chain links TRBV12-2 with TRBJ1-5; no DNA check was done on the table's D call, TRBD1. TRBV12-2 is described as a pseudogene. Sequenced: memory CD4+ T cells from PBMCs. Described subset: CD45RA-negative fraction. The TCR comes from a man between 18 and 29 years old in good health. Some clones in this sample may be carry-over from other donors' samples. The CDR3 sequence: CASRRTGPNQPQHF. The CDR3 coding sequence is TGTGCAAGTCGCCGGACAGGTCCGAATCAGCCCCAGCATTTT.